These 15 T cell receptor beta chains share one sample of origin, sequenced in a study of blood T cell repertoires in COVID-19. Sequencing was performed with immunoSEQ multiplex PCR; in TCRdb, only in-frame clones are kept and a portion is missing. The sample lists about 150,000 clones, less than 95% occurring once. The sample was peripheral blood. These receptors were collected from a man over 45 with acute or convalescent COVID-19.

V gene TRBV29-1 combines with J gene TRBJ1-4, with a possible D match to TRBD1 (5 bases). CDR3 length: 13 amino acids. V was clipped by 6 bases and J by 4 bases, with 12 bases between them. CDR1 SQVTM and CDR2 ANQGSEA come from the germline V gene. The CDR3 loop is CSVGRQLNEKLFF. CDR3 nucleotide sequence: TGCAGCGTCGGTCGACAGCTTAATGAAAAACTGTTTTTT. The whole variable domain, remainder taken from reference TRBV29-1 and TRBJ1-4, is SAVISQKPSRDICQRGTSLTIQCQVDSQVTMMFWYRQQPGQSLTLIATANQGSEATYESGFVIDKFPISRPNLTFSTLTVSNMSPEDSSIYLCSVGRQLNEKLFFGSGTQLSVL.

J is TRBJ1-2 and V is TRBV13; maybe TRBD1 (5 bases). V lost 6 bases and J 4 bases, leaving 15 bases between the germline ends. CDR1 is PRHDT and CDR2 is FYEKMQ in the germline V gene (reference sequence). This CDR3 is built from 14 residues. The CDR3 sequence: CASRSKGRSYGYTF. The DNA of the CDR3 is TGTGCCAGCAGATCCAAGGGGCGTAGCTATGGCTACACCTTC.

The chain has TRBV12-3 or TRBV12-4 and TRBJ2-7; no clear D. The CDR3 contains 13 residues. V was shortened by 6 bases and J by 4 bases, with 13 bases between the two germline ends. The CDR3 DNA is TGTGCCAGCAGCGTATTTTCGTTGTACGAGCAGTACTTC. Translating it yields CASSVFSLYEQYF.

The chain joins TRBV5-1 to TRBJ1-5; weak D call: TRBD1 (6 bases). With 2 bases removed from V and 5 bases from J, the gap between germline ends came to 11 bases. The CDR3 has 14 amino acids. Germline lookup yields CDR1 SGHRS and CDR2 YFSETQ. As DNA, the CDR3 is TGCGCCAGCAGCTTAGGGGGGGTTGATCAGCCCCAGCATTTT. It encodes CASSLGGVDQPQHF.

Concerning this clone itself: Germline is not matched at one junction end, which may reflect a read error. The V call is TRBV6-6, the J call TRBJ2-3, with 9 bases aligning to TRBD2. This CDR3 contains 11 residues. Looked up from germline, CDR1 is MNHNY and CDR2 is SVGAGI (reference sequence). CDR3 sequence (DNA): TGTGCCAGCACCCTTAGCGGGGGATGGCATTTT. Amino acid sequence: CASTLSGGWHF.

The gene calls are TRBV10-3 and TRBJ1-5; D is unresolved. In germline, CDR1 is ENHRY, CDR2 SYGVKD. The CDR3 runs 13 residues. Trimming cost V 4 bases and J 4 bases, with 8 bases left between them. In nucleotides, the CDR3 is TGTGCCATCAGTGTACTCCCTAATCAGCCCCAGCATTTT. Translating it yields CAISVLPNQPQHF.

V is TRBV5-1 and J is TRBJ2-3; TRBD2 matches 13 bases. Germline trimming cut 3 bases from V and 1 base from J; bases unmatched to any gene: 14. This CDR3 has 20 residues. Germline assignment: CDR1 SGHRS and CDR2 YFSETQ. CDR3 region: CASSSSWTSGRGWGTDTQYF. The CDR3 nucleotides read TGCGCCAGCAGCTCCTCGTGGACTAGCGGGAGAGGGTGGGGCACAGATACGCAGTATTTT.

In its sample, this clone was seen a few times. The J gene is TRBJ1-4, the V gene TRBV5-1; D not resolved. With 0 bases removed from V and 5 bases from J, the gap between germline ends came to 14 bases. Germline V gene data show CDR1 as SGHRS and CDR2 as YFSETQ. This CDR3 is built from 16 residues. The CDR3 DNA is TGCGCCAGCAGCTTGGGGAGTTACGGAATAAATGAAAAACTGTTTTTT. It translates to CASSLGSYGINEKLFF.

The gene calls are TRBV7-2 and TRBJ2-1; TRBD2 agrees at 10 bases. This CDR3 comprises 15 residues. V lost 7 bases, J lost 4 bases, and 7 bases stayed unmatched. Germline CDR1 is SGHTA and CDR2 is FQGNSA. The CDR3 here is CASIPRTSGYNEQFF. CDR3 DNA sequence: TGTGCCAGCATCCCAAGGACTAGCGGATACAATGAGCAGTTCTTC.

DNA for the CDR3: TGTGCCAGCAGCGTAGTCCCAGATTTCTACGAGCAGTACTTC. Amino acids: CASSVVPDFYEQYF. The chain is built from TRBV9 and TRBJ2-7; D unresolved. Looked up from germline, CDR1 is SGDLS and CDR2 is YYNGEE. Trimming shortened V by 0 bases and J by 3 bases, and 10 bases separated the two germline ends. The CDR3 spans 14 residues. The full variable domain, its missing parts supplied by reference TRBV9 and TRBJ2-7, is DSGVTQTPKHLITATGQRVTLRCSPRSGDLSVYWYQQSLDQGLQFLIQYYNGEERAKGNILERFSAQQFPDLHSELNLSSLELGDSALYFCASSVVPDFYEQYFGPGTRLTVT.

The gene calls are TRBV28 and TRBJ1-1; D remains unclear. This CDR3 is built from 12 residues. CDR1 is MDHEN, CDR2 SYDVKM, per germline. V was cut by 6 bases and J by 3 bases, with 8 bases left in between. The CDR3 loop is CASSPGYTEAFF. The CDR3, as DNA: TGTGCCAGCAGCCCCGGGTACACTGAAGCTTTCTTT.

Regarding this clone: Its ends do not fully match the called genes, so a read error is possible. CDR3 region: CASSYWRTGYGQYF. CDR3 bases: TGTGCCAGCAGTTACTGGCGGACAGGGTACGGGCAGTACTTC. The gene calls are TRBV6-5 and TRBJ2-7, with 8 bases aligning to TRBD1. CDR1 is MNHEY, CDR2 SVGAGI, per germline. This CDR3 has 14 amino acids.

V and J are TRBV19 and TRBJ1-5; D is perhaps TRBD1 (5 bases). Trimming shortened V by 5 bases and J by 3 bases, and 11 bases separated the two germline ends. CDR1 is LNHDA and CDR2 is SQIVND in the germline V gene (reference sequence). The CDR3 loop spans 14 amino acids. CDR3 sequence (DNA): TGTGCCAGTAGTTCTCGACAGCCCAATCAGCCCCAGCATTTT. Translation gives CASSSRQPNQPQHF.

The chain couples TRBV12-3 or TRBV12-4 to TRBJ1-5, with D perhaps matching TRBD1 (5 bases). V was pared by 3 bases and J by 4 bases, with 7 bases between. The CDR3 is 13 amino acids. The CDR3 sequence is CASSLTENQPQHF. CDR3 nucleotides: TGTGCCAGCAGTTTGACAGAGAATCAGCCCCAGCATTTT.

This sequence joins TRBV6-6 and TRBJ2-7; TRBD2 might be the D (5 bases). The CDR3 spans 14 residues. Per germline, CDR1 MNHNY and CDR2 SVGAGI (reference sequence). V was trimmed by 3 bases and J by 3 bases, leaving 12 bases between them. The CDR3 nucleotides are TGTGCCAGCAGTTATTCGATCGGGGTCTACGAGCAGTACGTC. Encoded protein: CASSYSIGVYEQYV.